The 8 T cell receptor beta chains listed next were all sequenced from one sample in a study of CD8 T cells in Susac syndrome. The RNA, about 0.45 to 1 ug, was put through reverse transcription using random hexamers. TCRdb redid the calling of the immunoSEQ multiplex PCR reads with MiXCR, one entry per CDR3 protein. The table lists about 130,000 distinct CDR3 sequences, more than 85% of them singletons, with approximately 0.18% in the top ten. The specimen sequenced was CD8+ T cells from PBMCs. The receptors were sampled from a human donor with Susac syndrome.

V usage is TRBV28 and J usage is TRBJ2-1; D perhaps matches TRBD2 (6 bases). CDR3 length equals 15 residues. Trimming took off 5 bases at V and 0 bases at J, with 11 bases between the two ends. Germline V gene sequence: CDR1 MDHEN, CDR2 SYDVKM. CDR3 in amino acids: CASSPLASSYNEQFF. The DNA for the CDR3 is TGTGCCAGCAGTCCGCTAGCGAGCTCCTACAATGAGCAGTTCTTC. Full variable domain (missing parts from reference TRBV28 and TRBJ2-1): DVKVTQSSRYLVKRTGEKVFLECVQDMDHENMFWYRQDPGLGLRLIYFSYDVKMKEKGDIPEGYSVSREKKERFSLILESASTNQTSMYLCASSPLASSYNEQFFGPGTRLTVL.

This clonotype was counted once. This chain links TRBV5-1 with TRBJ2-3; D perhaps matches TRBD2 (5 bases). The CDR3 has 17 amino acids. V was shortened by 5 bases and J by 0 bases, with 19 bases between the two germline ends. Germline V gene data show CDR1 as SGHRS and CDR2 as YFSETQ. The CDR3 sequence is CASRGEGSAASTDTQYF. CDR3 in DNA: TGCGCCAGCAGAGGTGAGGGATCAGCGGCTAGCACAGATACGCAGTATTTT.

The chain is built from TRBV6-1 and TRBJ2-7; D is perhaps TRBD2 (6 bases). Germline CDR1 is MNHNS and CDR2 is SASEGT. The V and J ends lost 3 bases and 8 bases respectively, with 11 bases between them. This CDR3 comprises 12 residues. This CDR3 is CASSDSTSKQYF. In DNA, the CDR3 is TGTGCCAGCAGTGACTCGACTAGTAAGCAGTACTTC.

V gene TRBV7-8 combines with J gene TRBJ2-2; D is perhaps TRBD2 (6 bases). The V gene lost 5 bases and the J gene lost 5 bases, with 18 bases spanning the gap. Germline assignment: CDR1 SGHVS and CDR2 FQNEAQ. The length of the CDR3 is 16 residues. CDR3 sequence reads: CASSPYLATTTGELFF. CDR3 bases: TGTGCCAGCAGCCCCTATCTAGCGACAACAACCGGGGAGCTGTTTTTT.

The chain couples TRBV27 to TRBJ2-7, with 8 bases aligning to TRBD2. J was trimmed by 2 bases and V by 3 bases; bases with no gene match: 3. Germline V gene lookup returns CDR1 MNHEY and CDR2 SMNVEV (reference sequence). The CDR3 loop spans 14 amino acids. The CDR3, as DNA: TGTGCCAGCAGTTTTGGGACTAGGACCTACGAGCAGTACTTC. Its protein is CASSFGTRTYEQYF.

This clonotype was recorded once. The chain couples TRBV6-4 to TRBJ2-3, with D possibly matching TRBD1 (5 bases). V was clipped by 3 bases and J by 3 bases, with 10 bases between them. CDR1 is MRHNA, CDR2 SNTAGT, per germline. The CDR3 loop spans 14 amino acids. The CDR3 reads CASSEAGSTDTQYF. The CDR3 DNA follows: TGTGCCAGCAGTGAGGCAGGGTCTACAGATACGCAGTATTTT.

The chain combines TRBV6-1 with TRBJ1-1, with D possibly TRBD1 on 6 matching bases. The CDR3 loop spans 15 amino acids. The germline CDR1 and CDR2 sequences are MNHNS and SASEGT. The V gene lost 1 base and the J gene lost 4 bases, with 13 bases spanning the gap. The CDR3: CASSEGWQGTTEAFF. Here the CDR3 DNA reads TGTGCCAGCAGTGAAGGTTGGCAGGGGACCACTGAAGCTTTCTTT.

This sequence joins TRBV2 and TRBJ2-1, with unresolved D. Germline V gene lookup returns CDR1 SNHLY and CDR2 FYNNEI. V shed 4 bases and J shed 3 bases, with 7 bases lying between them. The CDR3 loop spans 13 amino acids. The CDR3 reads CASSVSIYNEQFF. The DNA of the CDR3 is TGTGCCAGCAGTGTTTCGATCTACAATGAGCAGTTCTTC.